These 27 T cell receptor beta chains originate from one sample sequenced in a study of blood T cell repertoires in COVID-19. Only in-frame clones appear in the TCRdb table, and some are missing; sequencing was by immunoSEQ multiplex PCR. The table includes approximately 80,000 clones, around 83% detected once. Sample: peripheral blood. All receptors come from a human donor in a cohort sampled during active COVID-19.

The chain has TRBV2 and TRBJ2-1, with a tentative D call TRBD1 (8 bases). The CDR3 consists of 13 residues. The germline V and J ends were trimmed by 7 bases and 6 bases, with 13 bases remaining between them. The germline V gene has CDR1 SNHLY and CDR2 FYNNEI. The CDR3 protein is CASNRGRANEQFF. The CDR3 DNA is TGTGCCAGCAACAGGGGGAGGGCCAATGAGCAGTTCTTC.

This clone was recorded only once. The chain has TRBV6-5 and TRBJ2-2, with D uncertain. Germline V lookup: CDR1 MNHEY, CDR2 SVGAGI. The CDR3 has 14 residues. V was pared by 2 bases and J by 1 base, with 5 bases between. In DNA form, the CDR3 reads TGTGCCAGCAGTTACACGGGGAACACCGGGGAGCTGTTTTTT. Protein product: CASSYTGNTGELFF.

This chain joins TRBV18 and TRBJ2-7; 7 bases are shared with TRBD1. V lost 3 bases, J lost 3 bases, and 5 bases stayed unmatched. CDR3 length equals 14 residues. Germline V lookup: CDR1 KGHSH, CDR2 LQKENI. The CDR3 region is CASSPGRDSYEQYF. The CDR3 DNA follows: TGTGCCAGCTCACCTGGAAGGGACAGCTACGAGCAGTACTTC.

V gene TRBV14 combines with J gene TRBJ1-6; the D gene is possibly TRBD1 (6 bases). In germline, CDR1 is SGHDN, CDR2 FVKESK. The CDR3 sequence is 15 residues long. The V end was cut by 1 base, the J end by 7 bases, with 11 bases between. CDR3 coding DNA: TGTGCCAGCAGCCAAGTGGGAGGGACAAATTCACCCCTCCACTTT. Protein sequence: CASSQVGGTNSPLHF. Full variable domain (rest looked up from reference TRBV14 and TRBJ1-6): EAGVTQFPSHSVIEKGQTVTLRCDPISGHDNLYWYRRVMGKEIKFLLHFVKESKQDESGMPNNRFLAERTGGTYSTLKVQPAELEDSGVYFCASSQVGGTNSPLHFGNGTRLTVT.

Only a few counts were recorded for this clone. The CDR3 loop is CASSLGLAGGERDTQYF. The CDR3 coding sequence is TGCGCCAGCAGCTTAGGACTAGCGGGGGGCGAGAGAGATACGCAGTATTTT. V and J are TRBV10-1 and TRBJ2-3; TRBD2 matches 14 bases. Germline values: CDR1 WNHNN, CDR2 SYGVQD (reference sequence). After removal of 6 bases from V and 5 bases from J, the junction contained 10 bases not matched to a gene. The length of the CDR3 is 17 residues.

The J gene is TRBJ1-2, the V gene TRBV7-9; D gene uncertain. Germline CDR1 is SEHNR and CDR2 is FQNEAQ (reference sequence). V was pared by 0 bases and J by 8 bases, with 13 bases between. This CDR3 is built from 14 residues. The CDR3: CASSLAETPGGYTF. CDR3 in DNA: TGTGCCAGCAGCTTAGCGGAGACCCCCGGAGGCTACACCTTC. The variable domain in full, completed from reference TRBV7-9 and TRBJ1-2, reads DTGVSQNPRHKITKRGQNVTFRCDPISEHNRLYWYRQTLGQGPEFLTYFQNEAQLEKSRLLSDRFSAERPKGSFSTLEIQRTEQGDSAMYLCASSLAETPGGYTFGSGTRLTVV.

This chain links TRBV5-4 with TRBJ1-1, with TRBD1 matching 9 bases. Trimming removed 3 bases from V and 0 bases from J; junction bases left unmatched: 3. Germline V gives CDR1 SGHNT, CDR2 YYREEE (reference sequence). The CDR3 sequence is 15 residues long. The chain's CDR3 is CASSWGQGLNTEAFF. CDR3 nucleotides: TGTGCCAGCAGCTGGGGACAGGGCCTGAACACTGAAGCTTTCTTT.

This clone appeared a few times. This chain links TRBV12-3 or TRBV12-4 with TRBJ1-1, with 7 bases fitting TRBD1. CDR3 size: 13 residues. The ends lost 6 bases at V and 6 bases at J; junction bases unmatched: 7. The CDR3 here is CASRRTGLSEAFF. The CDR3 bases are TGTGCCAGCAGACGGACAGGTCTTTCTGAAGCTTTCTTT.

This clone was found a few times. The chain recombines TRBV7-9 with TRBJ1-2, with 7 bases aligning to TRBD1. The CDR3 runs to 14 residues. CDR1 and CDR2 (germline): SEHNR, FQNEAQ (reference sequence). Unmatched junction bases numbered 6, after V lost 5 bases and J lost 3 bases. The CDR3 bases are TGTGCCAGCAGCCCGACAGGGCAATACTATGGCTACACCTTC. This encodes CASSPTGQYYGYTF.

The V call is TRBV12-3 or TRBV12-4, the J call TRBJ2-7; 7 bases are a match to TRBD1. The CDR3 is made up of 13 amino acids. Trimming at V came to 5 bases and at J to 3 bases, leaving 4 bases not matched to a gene. The CDR3 loop reads CASSGTDRYEQYF. The CDR3, as DNA: TGTGCCAGCAGTGGGACAGACCGCTACGAGCAGTACTTC.

This chain joins TRBV7-9 and TRBJ1-3, with 7 bases that match TRBD1. The CDR3 length is 16 residues. CDR1 and CDR2 (germline): SEHNR, FQNEAQ (reference sequence). J was trimmed by 3 bases and V by 5 bases; bases with no gene match: 10. In DNA, the CDR3 is TGTGCCAGCAGCGCCGAAGAGGGGGCTTATGGAAACACCATATATTTT. Its translation is CASSAEEGAYGNTIYF. Full variable domain (remainder filled in from reference TRBV7-9 and TRBJ1-3): DTGVSQNPRHKITKRGQNVTFRCDPISEHNRLYWYRQTLGQGPEFLTYFQNEAQLEKSRLLSDRFSAERPKGSFSTLEIQRTEQGDSAMYLCASSAEEGAYGNTIYFGEGSWLTVV.

The V call is TRBV19, the J call TRBJ2-7; TRBD1 aligns across 8 bases. The junction had 6 bases not matched to a gene; V was cut back by 7 bases and J by 4 bases. The CDR3 has 13 amino acids. Germline V gene lookup returns CDR1 LNHDA and CDR2 SQIVND (reference sequence). The chain's CDR3 is CASKRQGRYEQYF. The CDR3, as DNA: TGTGCCAGTAAGAGACAGGGGAGATACGAGCAGTACTTC.

The chain is built from TRBV12-3 or TRBV12-4 and TRBJ2-3, with D unclear. V dropped 3 bases and J dropped 0 bases, with 4 bases sitting between them. This CDR3 is 13 amino acids long. The CDR3 reads CASSFYSTDTQYF. In nucleotides, the CDR3 is TGTGCCAGCAGTTTCTACAGCACAGATACGCAGTATTTT.

This rearrangement joins TRBV7-3 to TRBJ2-7; perhaps TRBD1 as D (7 bases). The CDR3 is 14 residues long. Trimming stripped 5 bases from V and 4 bases from J, with 15 bases between. Germline-derived CDR1 and CDR2 are SGHTA and FQGTGA. The CDR3 coding sequence is TGTGCCAGCAGCCTCCGACCAGGGGGGTACGAGCAGTACTTC. This codes for CASSLRPGGYEQYF.

V is TRBV5-5 and J is TRBJ2-1; 8 nucleotides agree with TRBD1. Germline loops: CDR1 SGHKS, CDR2 YYEKEE (reference sequence). CDR3 size: 16 residues. V dropped 0 bases and J dropped 4; count of bases not matched to a gene: 6. CDR3 coding DNA: TGTGCCAGCAGCTTGGTGCCCGGGACAGGATACAATGAGCAGTTCTTC. Translating it yields CASSLVPGTGYNEQFF.

The CDR3 loop is CASSQEEGEIYGYTF. CDR3 in DNA: TGCGCCAGCAGCCAAGAGGAAGGGGAAATCTATGGCTACACCTTC. The rearrangement links TRBV4-1 to TRBJ1-2; D perhaps matches TRBD1 (5 bases). This CDR3 is 15 amino acids long. The germline CDR1 and CDR2 sequences are MGHRA and YSYEKL. Deletions cut 0 bases from V and 4 bases from J, with 12 bases between.

On this clone itself: The DNA is omitted, as the CDR3 cannot be located on it reliably, and the CDR3 follows TCRdb's listing. This chain connects TRBV12-2 to TRBJ1-1; TRBD1, the table's D call, was not compared with the DNA. TRBV12-2 is recorded as a pseudogene. The CDR3 is 17 amino acids long, termini counted. CDR3: CASRSYRCRAPRLEAFF.

The rearrangement joins TRBV7-2 to TRBJ2-7, with 9 bases identical to TRBD2. The CDR3 is made up of 15 amino acids. J gave up 2 bases and V 5 bases, and 7 bases lay outside the gene matches. In germline, CDR1 is SGHTA, CDR2 FQGNSA. The CDR3 DNA sequence: TGTGCCAGCAGCCCGGCGGGCGGGGGGGCCTACGAGCAGTACTTC. Its translation is CASSPAGGGAYEQYF.

This sequence joins TRBV9 and TRBJ2-7; 9 nucleotides match TRBD1. In germline, CDR1 is SGDLS, CDR2 YYNGEE. V shed 4 bases, J shed 6 bases, and the junction held 11 bases outside the gene matches. This CDR3 has 15 residues. CDR3 protein: CASSPQQGAVSEQYF. The CDR3 DNA is TGTGCCAGCAGCCCCCAACAGGGGGCGGTGAGCGAGCAGTACTTC.

The chain employs TRBV2 and TRBJ1-5; weak D call: TRBD1 (6 bases). V was pared by 2 bases and J by 12 bases, with 17 bases between. The CDR3 has 14 residues. Germline V gene data show CDR1 as SNHLY and CDR2 as FYNNEI. In DNA form, the CDR3 reads TGTGCCAGCAGTGAATTCGACAGGCCCTTGGACCAGCATTTT. Translated: CASSEFDRPLDQHF.

This clone was observed a single time. V usage is TRBV4-1 and J usage is TRBJ2-6; D might be TRBD2 (5 bases). V was pared by 0 bases and J by 0 bases, with 9 bases between. In germline, CDR1 is MGHRA, CDR2 YSYEKL. The CDR3 is 17 residues long. CDR3 sequence: CASSQDRRNSGANVLTF. The DNA of the CDR3 is TGCGCCAGCAGCCAAGACAGGAGGAACTCTGGGGCCAACGTCCTGACTTTC.

The V and J genes are TRBV5-1 and TRBJ2-5; TRBD2 matches 13 bases. V lost 4 bases to trimming and J lost 4 bases; unmatched junction nucleotides: 7. CDR3 size: 16 residues. Per the germline V gene, CDR1 is SGHRS and CDR2 is YFSETQ. For the CDR3, the DNA is TGCGCCAGCAGCCTGTCGACTAGCGGGGGGAGAGAGACCCAGTACTTC. The encoded protein is CASSLSTSGGRETQYF.

In its sample, this clone was seen once. The CDR3 DNA reads as TGCGCCAGCAGCCAAGATGAGGAGCGGGGGGCCCACTACGAGCAGTACTTC. It specifies CASSQDEERGAHYEQYF. V and J are TRBV4-1 and TRBJ2-7; TRBD2 matches at 9 bases. The V gene end was trimmed by 0 bases and the J gene end by 3 bases; junction bases not matched to a gene: 9. The germline CDR1 and CDR2 sequences are MGHRA and YSYEKL. The CDR3 runs to 17 residues.

This chain uses TRBV15 with TRBJ1-4, with 7 bases aligning to TRBD1. The CDR3 is made up of 15 amino acids. Germline V gene data show CDR1 as LNHNV and CDR2 as YYDKDF (reference sequence). V trimming: 3 bases; J trimming: 5 bases; junction bases outside the gene matches: 6. The CDR3 DNA follows: TGTGCCACCAGCAGTGGGGACAGCCGAAATGAAAAACTGTTTTTT. It specifies CATSSGDSRNEKLFF.

The chain employs TRBV25-1 and TRBJ2-7, with D perhaps matching TRBD2 (6 bases). Trimming removed 5 bases from V and 5 bases from J, with 19 bases in between. Germline V lookup: CDR1 MGHDK, CDR2 SYGVNS. This CDR3 comprises 15 residues. For the CDR3, the DNA is TGTGCCAGCAGTCGTGATATCAGCGGGTTCGACGAGCAGTACTTC. This codes for CASSRDISGFDEQYF.

This clone was detected only once. This sequence joins TRBV6-1 and TRBJ2-1, with TRBD2 matching 9 bases. The ends lost 3 bases at V and 7 bases at J; junction bases unmatched: 7. Per germline, CDR1 MNHNS and CDR2 SASEGT. This CDR3 contains 15 residues. CDR3 coding DNA: TGTGCCAGCAGTGAGCCCGCGGGGGGGACGAATGAGCAGTTCTTC. Translation: CASSEPAGGTNEQFF.

This clone was counted between two and nine times. The rearrangement uses TRBV12-5 and TRBJ1-4; no clear D gene. Per the germline V gene, CDR1 is LGHNT and CDR2 is FRNRAP. The CDR3 runs to 14 residues. Trimming stripped 6 bases from V and 6 bases from J, with 14 bases between. CDR3 bases: TGTGCTAGTGGGACGGGGAGTTGGGATGAAAAACTGTTTTTT. Translation gives CASGTGSWDEKLFF.